This T cell receptor (beta chain) was sequenced during a study of radiation and T cells in renal cell carcinoma. Assay: immunoSEQ multiplex PCR; the TCRdb copy retains only in-frame clones and omits some. Among 150,000 to 180,000 clones listed, approximately 90% were seen once. Documented time point: blood 2 weeks post-SBRT. Regarding treatment: 15 Gy SBRT to primary tumor, nephrectomy 4 weeks later. This sample comprised blood, obtained from a patient whose treatment included radiotherapy and nephrectomy. This clonotype originated in a woman between 50 and 59 years old with renal cell carcinoma.

CDR3 coding DNA: TGTGCCAGCAGCACCGACAGGGGCGACTATGGCTACACCTTC. Translation: CASSTDRGDYGYTF. The rearrangement links TRBV5-4 to TRBJ1-2; 8 bases align to TRBD1. After removal of 4 bases from V and 3 bases from J, the junction contained 5 bases not matched to a gene. Germline values: CDR1 SGHNT, CDR2 YYREEE (reference sequence). There are 14 residues in the CDR3.